The 7 T cell receptor beta chains reported below all come from one sample, sequenced in a study of blood T cells in healthy people across ages. With a J-beta primer mix and a sample-barcoded 5' primer, a second PCR ran about 7 to 12 cycles. TCRdb reprocessed the 5' RACE reads with MiXCR, giving one entry per CDR3 protein. The table lists around 1.5 million distinct CDR3 sequences, approximately 42% of them singletons. Sequencing input: blood. The receptors originated from a young woman in good health.

This clonotype was seen only a few times. Here the CDR3 DNA reads TGTGCCAGCATCCGAGGGACAGGGGGCGAAGCTTTCTTT. Protein: CASIRGTGGEAFF. The chain recombines TRBV7-2 with TRBJ1-1; 12 bases align to TRBD1. CDR3 length equals 13 residues. The V and J ends lost 7 bases and 8 bases, in that order; junction bases with no gene match: 5. Per the germline V gene, CDR1 is SGHTA and CDR2 is FQGNSA.

The rearrangement uses TRBV20-1 and TRBJ2-1; D is possibly TRBD2 (7 bases). V was cut by 6 bases and J by 0 bases, with 21 bases left in between. Germline values: CDR1 DFQATT, CDR2 SNEGSKA (reference sequence). CDR3 length equals 17 residues. CDR3 sequence (DNA): TGCAGTGCGAAAGGGGGGGCCAGCCCGAGCTCCTACAATGAGCAGTTCTTC. It translates to CSAKGGASPSSYNEQFF.

This clonotype was seen a few times. The gene calls are TRBV29-1 and TRBJ2-5; D ambiguous. V was trimmed by 4 bases and J by 5 bases, leaving 8 bases between them. The length of the CDR3 is 11 residues. Germline-derived CDR1 and CDR2 are SQVTM and ANQGSEA. CDR3 protein: CSVVPRETQYF. CDR3 sequence (DNA): TGCAGCGTTGTGCCCCGCGAGACCCAGTACTTC.

This chain links TRBV7-6 with TRBJ2-2; D is ambiguous. V was pared by 5 bases and J by 4 bases, with 11 bases between. There are 14 residues in the CDR3. Germline values: CDR1 SGHVS, CDR2 FNYEAQ. CDR3 in DNA: TGTGCCAGCAGCATAACCTTGGGCACCGGGGAGCTGTTTTTT. Translated, it gives CASSITLGTGELFF.

Details on this clonotype: One base away lies a much larger clone, so this may be a sequencing read error. The CDR3 does not end in the conserved phenylalanine or tryptophan, so this is likely a read error. The chain recombines TRBV29-1 with TRBJ2-5; D remains ambiguous. Trimming stripped 7 bases from V and 3 bases from J, with 12 bases between. This CDR3 is built from 12 residues. Germline lookup yields CDR1 SQVTM and CDR2 ANQGSEA. CDR3 DNA: TGCAGCGGTGCCTCCGGCGAAGAGACCCAGTACTTA. Amino acids: CSGASGEETQYL.

V and J are TRBV5-5 and TRBJ2-7; D unresolved. CDR1 and CDR2 from the germline V gene are SGHKS and YYEKEE (reference sequence). This CDR3 contains 14 residues. The germline V and J ends were trimmed by 2 bases and 2 bases, with 11 bases remaining between them. The CDR3 DNA follows: TGTGCCAGCAGCTTTCGCCGTGGGCCCTACGAGCAGTACTTC. Residues: CASSFRRGPYEQYF.

On this clonotype itself: At one boundary the junction diverges from the germline segment, which might be a read error. The chain couples TRBV7-9 to TRBJ2-1; D is possibly TRBD2 (5 bases). The J call may be mistaken, given a closer DNA end match to TRBJ2-7. The germline V gene has CDR1 SEHNR and CDR2 FQNEAQ (reference sequence). CDR3 length: 15 amino acids. The CDR3 sequence: CAGSESGTSYNEQYF. The CDR3 DNA sequence: TGTGCCGGCAGCGAAAGCGGAACATCCTACAATGAGCAGTACTTC.